The T cell receptor (beta chain) described here comes from a study of Graves' ophthalmopathy and Graves' hyperthyroidism. Germline V gene lookup returns CDR1 SEHNR and CDR2 FQNEAQ (reference sequence). This CDR3 spans 12 amino acids. The germline V and J ends were trimmed by 2 bases and 2 bases, with 4 bases remaining between them. This clonotype came up many times. As yet, its antigen is unknown. General study results and limits: In blood appeared most of the expanded thyroid clonotypes whose frequency exceeded 0.001.

Amplification of TCR beta CDR3 regions used RNA transcripts. HTBI primers served in a first-round RT-PCR, which a second-round multiplex PCR followed. MiXCR, run by TCRdb on the multiplex PCR reads, gives a single entry per CDR3 protein. The sample lists 650,000 to 900,000 distinct CDR3 sequences, approximately 40% seen once, with 44% in the top ten. Physicians reached a diagnosis by relying on clinical symptoms, serum thyroxine, TRAb, thyroid ultrasound and orbital computed tomography. This chain connects TRBV7-9 to TRBJ2-7; no reliable D call. The specimen sequenced was peripheral blood. This TCR derives from an adult man with Graves' ophthalmopathy. This CDR3 is CASSLRAYEQYF. The CDR3 bases are TGTGCCAGCAGCTTACGGGCCTACGAGCAGTACTTC.